The clone carrying this TCR beta chain was seen a single time. Its cognate antigen is unknown. The data are from a study of T cell responses to AZD1222 COVID-19 vaccine. Study-level results: Reportedly, nearly half the spike-specific TCRs target unmutated variant regions. Vaccine-related CD4 TCRs covered spike, predominating at 160-218 and 743-854. Baseline antibody screening turned up just a handful of seropositive AZD1222 recipients.

V lost 3 bases to trimming and J lost 5 bases; unmatched junction nucleotides: 6. From germline, CDR1 is LNHDA and CDR2 SQIVND (reference sequence). The CDR3 has 14 residues. Assay used: immunoSEQ multiplex PCR; TCRdb lists only in-frame clones, some missing. The sample lists approximately 140,000 clones, about 90% occurring once. Analyses pooled second doses at about 4 or about 12 weeks. The source of this sequence is an adult who received the AZD1222 COVID-19 vaccine. Sample: peripheral blood, taken 28 days after the second AZD1222 dose. This chain joins TRBV19 and TRBJ2-7; the match to TRBD1 covers 8 bases. This CDR3 reads CASSIHRGSDEQYF. CDR3 nucleotides: TGTGCCAGTAGTATCCACAGGGGGTCCGACGAGCAGTACTTC.